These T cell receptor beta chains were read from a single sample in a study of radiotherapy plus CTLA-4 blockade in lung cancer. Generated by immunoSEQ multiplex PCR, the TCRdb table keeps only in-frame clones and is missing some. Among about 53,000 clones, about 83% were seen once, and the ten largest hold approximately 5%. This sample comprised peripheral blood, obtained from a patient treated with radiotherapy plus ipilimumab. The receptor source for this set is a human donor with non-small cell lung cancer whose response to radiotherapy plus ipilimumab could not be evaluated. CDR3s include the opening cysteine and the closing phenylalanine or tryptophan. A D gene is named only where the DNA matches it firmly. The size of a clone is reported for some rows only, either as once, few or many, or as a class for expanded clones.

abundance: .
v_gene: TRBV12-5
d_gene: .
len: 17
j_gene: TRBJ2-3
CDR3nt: TGTGCTAGTGGTTTGGTACTGGGTACGCGGGATCCAGATACGCAGTATTTT
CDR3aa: CASGLVLGTRDPDTQYF

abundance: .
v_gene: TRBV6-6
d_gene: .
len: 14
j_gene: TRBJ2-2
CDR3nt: TGTGCCAGCAGTTTGCCAGGGAACACCGGGGAGCTGTTTTTT
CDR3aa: CASSLPGNTGELFF

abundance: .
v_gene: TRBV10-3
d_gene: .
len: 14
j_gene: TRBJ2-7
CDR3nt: TGTGCCATCAGTGAGTCGGTCGGCGGCTACGAGCAGTACTTC
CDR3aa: CAISESVGGYEQYF

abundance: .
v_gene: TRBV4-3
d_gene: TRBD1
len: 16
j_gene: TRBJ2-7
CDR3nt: TGCGCCAGCAGCCAAGATACGGGACAGGGAGTTGACGAGCAGTACTTC
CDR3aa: CASSQDTGQGVDEQYF

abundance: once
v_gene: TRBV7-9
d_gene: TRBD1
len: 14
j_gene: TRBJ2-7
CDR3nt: TGTGCCAGCAGCTTATCGCAGGGGGCGGTCGAGCAGTACTTC
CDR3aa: CASSLSQGAVEQYF

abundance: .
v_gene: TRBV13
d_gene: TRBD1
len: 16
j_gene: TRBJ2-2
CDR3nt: TGTGCCAGCGCCCTGCACACAGGGGATTGGACCGGGGAGCTGTTTTTT
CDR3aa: CASALHTGDWTGELFF

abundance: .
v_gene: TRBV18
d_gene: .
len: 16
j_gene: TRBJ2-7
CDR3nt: TGTGCCAGCTCACCAGAACCAAATACGGGGTACTACGAGCAGTACTTC
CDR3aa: CASSPEPNTGYYEQYF

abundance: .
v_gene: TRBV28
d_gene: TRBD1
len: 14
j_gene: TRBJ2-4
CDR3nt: TGTGCCAGCAGTCTTACCGGGACAGGGAACATTCAGTACTTC
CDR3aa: CASSLTGTGNIQYF

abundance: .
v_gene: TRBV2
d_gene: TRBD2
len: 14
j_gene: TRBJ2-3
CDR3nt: TGTGCCAGCAATCCAGCGGGAGGGGTAGATACGCAGTATTTT
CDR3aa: CASNPAGGVDTQYF

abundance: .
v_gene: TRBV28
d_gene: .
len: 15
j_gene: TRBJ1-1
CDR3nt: TGTGCCAGCAGTGTTTCAGGGGTACGGGACACTGAAGCTTTCTTT
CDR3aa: CASSVSGVRDTEAFF

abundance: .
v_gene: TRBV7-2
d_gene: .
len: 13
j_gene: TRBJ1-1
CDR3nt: TGTGCCAGCTCCATCTTGCCACAGGCTGAAGCTTTCTTT
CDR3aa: CASSILPQAEAFF

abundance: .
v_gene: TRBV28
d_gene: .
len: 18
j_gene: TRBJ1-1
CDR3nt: TGTGCCAGCAGTGAGGGGGGGAATCTACGGAGCATGAACACTGAAGCTTTCTTT
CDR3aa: CASSEGGNLRSMNTEAFF

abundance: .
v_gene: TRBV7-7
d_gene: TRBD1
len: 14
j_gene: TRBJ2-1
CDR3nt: TGTGCTAGCAGTTTGACCCACAGGGGTGATGAGCAGTTCTTC
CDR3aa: CASSLTHRGDEQFF

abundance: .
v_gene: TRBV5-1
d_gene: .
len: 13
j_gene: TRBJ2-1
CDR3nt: TGCGCCAGCGGCAGGGGTCCCAACAATGAGCAGTTCTTC
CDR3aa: CASGRGPNNEQFF

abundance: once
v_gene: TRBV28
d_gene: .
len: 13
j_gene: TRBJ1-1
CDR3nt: TGTGCCAGCAGTAAGGGAGGAGGGACTGAAGCTTTCTTT
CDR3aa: CASSKGGGTEAFF

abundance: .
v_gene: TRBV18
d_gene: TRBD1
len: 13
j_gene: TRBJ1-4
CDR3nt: TGTGCCAGCTCATTCCAGGGGGGCGAAAAACTGTTTTTT
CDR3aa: CASSFQGGEKLFF

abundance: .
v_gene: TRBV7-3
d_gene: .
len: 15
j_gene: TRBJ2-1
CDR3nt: TGTGCCAGCAGCTTTAGCATAACAGGGTACAATGAGCAGTTCTTC
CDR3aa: CASSFSITGYNEQFF

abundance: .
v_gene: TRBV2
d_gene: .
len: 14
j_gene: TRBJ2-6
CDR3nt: TGTGCCAGCAGCCCCCTCTCTGGGGCCAACGTCCTGACTTTC
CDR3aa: CASSPLSGANVLTF

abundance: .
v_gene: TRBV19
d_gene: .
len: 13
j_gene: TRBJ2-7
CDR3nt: TGTGCCAGTAGTTATAGTACCTCCTACGAGCAGTACTTC
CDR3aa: CASSYSTSYEQYF

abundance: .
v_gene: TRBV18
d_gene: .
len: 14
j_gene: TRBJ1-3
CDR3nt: TGTGCCAGCTCACCCGTCGGGGGAAGAAACACCATATATTTT
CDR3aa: CASSPVGGRNTIYF

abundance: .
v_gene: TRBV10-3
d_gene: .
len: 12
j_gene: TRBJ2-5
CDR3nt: TGTGCCATCAGTGGACAAAGGGAGACCCAGTACTTC
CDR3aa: CAISGQRETQYF

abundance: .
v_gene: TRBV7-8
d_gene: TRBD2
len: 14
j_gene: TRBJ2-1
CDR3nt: TGTGCCAGCAGGGCGAGACTAGCGAGGAATGAGCAGTTCTTC
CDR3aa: CASRARLARNEQFF

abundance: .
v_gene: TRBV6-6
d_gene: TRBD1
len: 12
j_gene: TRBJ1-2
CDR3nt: TGTGCCAGCCAAACAGGGGACCATGGCTACACCTTC
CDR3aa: CASQTGDHGYTF

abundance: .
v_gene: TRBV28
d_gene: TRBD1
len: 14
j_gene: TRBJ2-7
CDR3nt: TGTGCCAGCAGCTCGGGACAGGAAATCTACGAGCAGTACTTC
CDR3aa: CASSSGQEIYEQYF

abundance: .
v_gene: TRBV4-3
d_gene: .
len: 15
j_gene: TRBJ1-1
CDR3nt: TGCGCCAGCAGCCAAGTCAAGGACAAGAACACTGAAGCTTTCTTT
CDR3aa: CASSQVKDKNTEAFF

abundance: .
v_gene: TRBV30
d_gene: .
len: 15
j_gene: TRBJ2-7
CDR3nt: TGTGCCTCTAGATCACTAAGGTCCCCCGTCTACGAGCAGTACTTC
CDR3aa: CASRSLRSPVYEQYF

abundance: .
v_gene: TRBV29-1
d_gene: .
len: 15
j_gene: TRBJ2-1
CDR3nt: TGCAGCTTATACGGGGTCCTTGGCCCCTACAATGAGCAGTTCTTC
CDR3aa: CSLYGVLGPYNEQFF

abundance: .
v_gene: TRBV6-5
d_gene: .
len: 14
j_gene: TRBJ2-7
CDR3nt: TGTGCCAGCAGTTACCTCGGGGAGTCCTACGAGCAGTACTTC
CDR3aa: CASSYLGESYEQYF

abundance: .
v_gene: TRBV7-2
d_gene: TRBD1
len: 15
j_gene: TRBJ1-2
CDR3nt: TGTGCCAGTACCGGCGGGACAGTCAATAACTATGGCTACACCTTC
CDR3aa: CASTGGTVNNYGYTF

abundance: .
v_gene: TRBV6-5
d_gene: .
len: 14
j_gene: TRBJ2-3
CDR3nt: TGTGCCAGCAGTTACTCAGGACTTACAGATACGCAGTATTTT
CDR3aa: CASSYSGLTDTQYF

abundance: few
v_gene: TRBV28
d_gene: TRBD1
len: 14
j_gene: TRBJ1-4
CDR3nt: TGTGCCAGCAGGACAGGGGGCGCGTCGGAAAAACTGTTTTTT
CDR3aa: CASRTGGASEKLFF

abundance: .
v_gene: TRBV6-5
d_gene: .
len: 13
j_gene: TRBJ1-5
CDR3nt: TGTGCCAGCGCCACAGGGCGGGATCAGCCCCAGCATTTT
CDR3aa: CASATGRDQPQHF

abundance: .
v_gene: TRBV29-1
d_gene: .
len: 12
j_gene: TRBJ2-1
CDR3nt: TGCAGCGTCCCCTCAACTGTTAATGAGCAGTTCTTC
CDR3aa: CSVPSTVNEQFF

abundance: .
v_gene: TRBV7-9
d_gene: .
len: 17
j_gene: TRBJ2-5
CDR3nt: TGTGCCAGCAGCGCACACCGCCGCCTAGCGATCCAAGAGACCCAGTACTTC
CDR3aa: CASSAHRRLAIQETQYF

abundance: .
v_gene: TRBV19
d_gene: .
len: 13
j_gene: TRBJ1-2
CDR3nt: TGTGCCAGTAGTAAGGAGGGCCCGTATGGCTACACCTTC
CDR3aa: CASSKEGPYGYTF

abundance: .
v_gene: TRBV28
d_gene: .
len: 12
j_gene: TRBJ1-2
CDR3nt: TGTGCCAGCAGGACAGGAGTAGATGGCTACACCTTC
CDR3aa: CASRTGVDGYTF

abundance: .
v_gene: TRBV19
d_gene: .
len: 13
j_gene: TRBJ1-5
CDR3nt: TGTGCCAGTAGTAGGGGGGATGATCAGCCCCAGCATTTT
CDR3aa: CASSRGDDQPQHF

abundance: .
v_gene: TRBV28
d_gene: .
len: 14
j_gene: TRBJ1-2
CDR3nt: TGTGCCAGCAGTTTAATCACAACTAACTATGGCTACACCTTC
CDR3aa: CASSLITTNYGYTF

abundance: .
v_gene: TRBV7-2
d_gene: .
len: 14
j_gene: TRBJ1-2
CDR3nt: TGTGCCAGCAGCTTATCAGTGGCTAGTAGTGGCTACACCTTC
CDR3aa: CASSLSVASSGYTF

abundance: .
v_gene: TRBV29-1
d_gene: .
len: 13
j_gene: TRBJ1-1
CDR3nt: TGCAGCGTTGGGGCAGGGGCTCGTACTGAAGCTTTCTTT
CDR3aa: CSVGAGARTEAFF